This is a list of T cell receptor beta chains from one sample in a study of human T cells and chemical hapten exposure. TCRdb passed the RACE reads through MiXCR, listing each CDR3 protein once. This sample has about 41,000 distinct CDR3 sequences; about 3% occur once, and the top ten carry about 6.9%. The sample in question was whole blood, obtained in connection with sensitization to the hapten diphenylcyclopropenone (DPC). The receptors here all came from a man aged 40-49 years with alopecia areata. Some clones in this sample may be carry-over from other donors' samples. Each CDR3 is given with its conserved first and last residue. The D gene is left open where the match is weak. Expanded clones get a size class; other rows say once, few or many, or leave the size out.

clone_size | j_call | v_call | d_call | cdr3_aa | cdr3_nt
few | TRBJ1-2 | TRBV5-1 | TRBD1 | CASSPAYGTGYGYTF | TGCGCCAGCAGCCCAGCCTACGGGACAGGATATGGCTACACCTTC
many | TRBJ1-1 | TRBV6-2/TRBV6-3 | TRBD1 | CASSRSGQAEWAFF | TGTGCCAGCAGTAGATCGGGACAGGCTGAGTGGGCTTTCTTT
many | TRBJ2-7 | TRBV6-5 | . | CASSYSQGESYEQYF | TGTGCCAGCAGTTACTCGCAGGGCGAGTCCTACGAGCAGTACTTC
. | TRBJ1-3 | TRBV6-5 | . | CASRQQGLRNTIYF | TGTGCCAGCAGGCAGCAAGGGCTCCGGAACACCATATATTTT
few | TRBJ2-5 | TRBV5-1 | . | CASSLGAETQYF | TGCGCCAGCAGCTTGGGGGCGGAGACCCAGTACTTC
many | TRBJ1-6 | TRBV3-1 | TRBD1 | CASSQETGGYNSPLHF | TGTGCCAGCAGCCAAGAAACAGGGGGGTATAATTCACCCCTCCACTTT
many | TRBJ2-7 | TRBV2 | . | CASSAPGSGSSYEQYF | TGTGCCAGCAGCGCCCCGGGTAGCGGCAGCTCCTACGAGCAGTACTTC
many | TRBJ2-5 | TRBV12-3/TRBV12-4 | . | CASQPRRTFKETQYF | TGTGCCAGCCAACCCCGACGGACCTTTAAAGAGACCCAGTACTTC
. | TRBJ1-2 | TRBV5-1 | . | CASSYRTEDGYTF | TGCGCCAGCAGCTATAGGACAGAGGATGGCTACACCTTC
many | TRBJ2-5 | TRBV4-2 | . | CASSQPPPLVTQETQYF | TGTGCCAGCAGCCAACCCCCCCCACTAGTCACCCAAGAGACCCAGTACTTC
many | TRBJ2-2 | TRBV5-4 | . | CATQGTGTLNTGELFF | TGTGCCACCCAAGGAACAGGGACCTTGAACACCGGGGAGCTGTTTTTT
many | TRBJ2-4 | TRBV28 | . | CASSLLPSTAKNIQYF | TGTGCCAGCAGTTTGTTACCAAGCACAGCCAAAAACATTCAGTACTTC
few | TRBJ2-1 | TRBV11-3 | . | CASSPGGGGSSYNEQFF | TGTGCCAGCAGCCCAGGGGGGGGCGGGAGCTCCTACAATGAGCAGTTCTTC
many | TRBJ2-3 | TRBV7-2 | . | CASSLASADTQYF | TGTGCCAGCAGCTTAGCGTCTGCAGATACGCAGTATTTT
many | TRBJ2-1 | TRBV28 | TRBD2 | CASSTLLAGIENEQFF | TGTGCCAGCAGTACCCTCCTAGCGGGTATTGAGAATGAGCAGTTCTTC
many | TRBJ2-1 | TRBV7-2 | TRBD1 | CASCRDRGTDEQFF | TGTGCCAGCTGCCGGGACAGGGGGACCGATGAGCAGTTCTTC
many | TRBJ1-4 | TRBV19 | . | CASSIGGKKLFF | TGTGCCAGTAGTATTGGAGGGAAAAAACTGTTTTTT
many | TRBJ1-5 | TRBV5-1 | TRBD1 | CASRAGTGSNQPQHF | TGCGCCAGCAGAGCCGGGACAGGGAGTAATCAGCCCCAGCATTTT
many | TRBJ1-5 | TRBV29-1 | . | CSVADGVLGNQPQHF | TGCAGCGTTGCGGACGGGGTGTTGGGCAATCAGCCCCAGCATTTT
many | TRBJ1-3 | TRBV12-5 | . | CASGLGTGNTIYF | TGTGCTAGTGGTTTGGGGACCGGAAACACCATATATTTT
many | TRBJ1-1 | TRBV5-6 | TRBD1 | CASSLGTGGTTFF | TGTGCCAGCAGCTTGGGGACAGGGGGTACAACTTTCTTT
many | TRBJ2-3 | TRBV18 | . | CASSPPLADTQYF | TGTGCCAGCTCACCCCCGCTAGCAGATACGCAGTATTTT
many | TRBJ2-7 | TRBV6-2/TRBV6-3 | . | CASSLLAFYEQYF | TGTGCCAGCAGTTTACTAGCATTCTACGAGCAGTACTTC
. | TRBJ2-7 | TRBV9 | TRBD2 | CASSLAGAYDEQYF | TGTGCCAGCAGCCTAGCGGGAGCCTACGACGAGCAGTACTTC
many | TRBJ2-1 | TRBV10-3 | TRBD2 | CATRLAERSAYNEQFF | TGTGCCACACGACTAGCGGAGCGATCTGCTTACAATGAGCAGTTCTTC
medium-sized | TRBJ2-7 | TRBV20-1 | TRBD2 | CSAPLSGRGEQYF | TGCAGTGCGCCCTTGAGCGGGAGGGGCGAGCAGTACTTC
many | TRBJ1-2 | TRBV3-1 | . | CASSQDPDGLFYGYTF | TGTGCCAGCAGCCAAGATCCCGACGGGCTCTTCTATGGCTACACCTTC
many | TRBJ2-2 | TRBV19 | TRBD2 | CASTPSSGRAGELFF | TGTGCCAGTACCCCTTCTAGCGGGAGGGCAGGGGAGCTGTTTTTT
few | TRBJ2-2 | TRBV6-1 | TRBD2 | CATHSGALAGERTGELFF | TGTGCCACCCATTCGGGGGCACTAGCGGGAGAACGCACCGGGGAGCTGTTTTTT
many | TRBJ2-3 | TRBV10-3 | TRBD2 | CAISDQAGVGTDTQYF | TGTGCCATCAGTGACCAAGCGGGAGTCGGCACAGATACGCAGTATTTT
many | TRBJ2-3 | TRBV7-9 | . | CASSFRAGPDTQYF | TGTGCCAGCAGCTTTAGAGCCGGGCCAGATACGCAGTATTTT
many | TRBJ2-3 | TRBV20-1 | TRBD1 | CSATYPGQPTDTQYF | TGCAGTGCCACCTATCCGGGACAGCCCACAGATACGCAGTATTTT
few | TRBJ2-1 | TRBV5-1 | TRBD2 | CASSLGLALSSYNEQFF | TGCGCCAGCAGCTTGGGACTAGCGCTAAGCTCCTACAATGAGCAGTTCTTC
many | TRBJ2-7 | TRBV28 | TRBD1 | CASSTLPGTDLYEQYF | TGTGCCAGCAGTACCCTACCTGGGACAGATCTCTACGAGCAGTACTTC
many | TRBJ2-3 | TRBV27 | TRBD2 | CASSIHSGSSTDTQYF | TGTGCCAGCAGTATCCATAGCGGGAGTAGCACAGATACGCAGTATTTT